What follows are 26 T cell receptor beta chains derived from one specimen sequenced in a study of PD-L1 blockade in urothelial cancer. This table comes from immunoSEQ multiplex PCR, and its TCRdb copy is limited to in-frame clones, with some not included. The sample has about 76,000 clones, around 84% seen once. The sample consisted of PBMCs, taken around atezolizumab (anti-PD-L1) treatment. These receptors all stem from a man aged 65 to 85 with urothelial cancer.

This chain uses TRBV4-1 with TRBJ1-1; no definite D call. The ends were cut back, 3 bases at V and 2 bases at J, with 10 bases in the middle. Germline V lookup: CDR1 MGHRA, CDR2 YSYEKL. CDR3 length: 14 amino acids. CDR3 in DNA: TGCGCCAGCAGCCAGGGCGGGTTTAACACTGAAGCTTTCTTT. Translation: CASSQGGFNTEAFF.

The rearrangement links TRBV27 to TRBJ1-2; 7 bases line up with TRBD1. Germline V gives CDR1 MNHEY, CDR2 SMNVEV (reference sequence). This CDR3 contains 14 residues. Losses at the gene ends were 3 bases for V and 8 bases for J; bases not matched to a gene: 9. CDR3 sequence: CASSFLGQTGGYTF. In DNA form, the CDR3 reads TGTGCCAGCAGTTTCTTGGGACAGACGGGCGGCTACACCTTC.

V gene TRBV25-1 combines with J gene TRBJ2-5, with 8 bases fitting TRBD1. Germline V gives CDR1 MGHDK, CDR2 SYGVNS. CDR3 length equals 14 residues. V lost 4 bases to trimming and J lost 4 bases; unmatched junction nucleotides: 5. The DNA for the CDR3 is TGTGCCAGCAGTGCCTGGACAGGGCTAGAGACCCAGTACTTC. This codes for CASSAWTGLETQYF. Combining the CDR3 with reference TRBV25-1 and TRBJ2-5 gives the whole variable domain EADIYQTPRYLVIGTGKKITLECSQTMGHDKMYWYQQDPGMELHLIHYSYGVNSTEKGDLSSESTVSRIRTEHFPLTLESARPSHTSQYLCASSAWTGLETQYFGPGTRLLVL.

The chain carries TRBV5-1 and TRBJ2-7, with D possibly being TRBD1 (6 bases). This CDR3 is built from 13 residues. From germline, CDR1 is SGHRS and CDR2 YFSETQ. Trimming cost V 3 bases and J 0 bases, with 7 bases left between them. CDR3 in DNA: TGCGCCAGCAGCTACAGGGCCTCCTACGAGCAGTACTTC. Protein: CASSYRASYEQYF.

The J gene is TRBJ1-4, the V gene TRBV7-6; D might be TRBD1 (6 bases). The V end lost 5 bases, the J end lost 0 bases, and 10 bases lay between the germline ends. There are 15 residues in the CDR3. Germline V gene lookup returns CDR1 SGHVS and CDR2 FNYEAQ. CDR3 in amino acids: CASSPGTTTNEKLFF. CDR3 in DNA: TGTGCCAGCAGCCCCGGGACAACAACTAATGAAAAACTGTTTTTT.

The sample holds one count of this clone. This chain connects TRBV6-5 to TRBJ2-3; TRBD2 matches 12 bases. Germline V lookup: CDR1 MNHEY, CDR2 SVGAGI. Trimming cost V 2 bases and J 2 bases; bases outside gene matches: 2. The CDR3 totals 16 residues. CDR3 loop: CASSYRLAGVTDTQYF. The CDR3 nucleotides read TGTGCCAGCAGTTACCGACTAGCGGGAGTCACAGATACGCAGTATTTT.

The V and J genes are TRBV7-3 and TRBJ1-1; D is unclear. Trimming removed 6 bases at V and 0 bases at J, with 17 bases between. CDR1 and CDR2 (germline): SGHTA, FQGTGA. The CDR3 contains 16 residues. CDR3 nucleotides: TGTGCCAGCAGATTCCCCCCCGGGTTCGTGAACACTGAAGCTTTCTTT. It translates to CASRFPPGFVNTEAFF.

The V call is TRBV19, the J call TRBJ2-2, with 8 bases fitting TRBD2. The germline V gene has CDR1 LNHDA and CDR2 SQIVND (reference sequence). The V and J ends lost 5 bases and 2 bases, in that order; junction bases with no gene match: 4. The CDR3 runs to 15 residues. The CDR3 DNA is TGTGCCAGTAGTCCCCGGGAGGGAAACACCGGGGAGCTGTTTTTT. Protein product: CASSPREGNTGELFF. Using reference TRBV19 and TRBJ2-2 for the parts outside the CDR3, the full variable domain is DGGITQSPKYLFRKEGQNVTLSCEQNLNHDAMYWYRQDPGQGLRLIYYSQIVNDFQKGDIAEGYSVSREKKESFPLTVTSAQKNPTAFYLCASSPREGNTGELFFGEGSRLTVL.

The chain joins TRBV6-5 to TRBJ2-1; perhaps TRBD2 as D (6 bases). This CDR3 is built from 16 residues. CDR1 and CDR2 from the germline V gene are MNHEY and SVGAGI. The ends were cut back, 4 bases at V and 7 bases at J, with 20 bases in the middle. In DNA form, the CDR3 reads TGTGCCAGCAGTTCCCAACCCGGGAGCAAGGTGAATGAGCAGTTCTTC. This translates into CASSSQPGSKVNEQFF.

This clone was observed many times. This same CDR3 is encoded by further DNA sequences in the sample. The rearrangement joins TRBV27 to TRBJ1-5; 10 bases are a match to TRBD1. V gave up 0 bases and J gave up 1 base; unmatched junction bases: 3. Germline V CDR1 and CDR2: MNHEY, SMNVEV (reference sequence). This CDR3 is built from 17 residues. The CDR3 DNA reads TGTGCCAGCAGTTTATCACCGGGACAGGGGAGCAATCAGCCCCAGCATTTT. This translates into CASSLSPGQGSNQPQHF.

The chain is built from TRBV18 and TRBJ2-2; 7 bases match TRBD2. Germline assignment: CDR1 KGHSH and CDR2 LQKENI. J gave up 0 bases and V 5 bases, and 6 bases lay outside the gene matches. The CDR3 extends over 16 amino acids. The CDR3 sequence is CASSGKAGTNTGELFF. The CDR3 DNA is TGTGCCAGCTCAGGAAAAGCGGGAACGAACACCGGGGAGCTGTTTTTT.

The chain links TRBV7-3 to TRBJ2-7, with D possibly being TRBD1 (6 bases). This CDR3 spans 18 amino acids. CDR1 and CDR2 from the germline V gene are SGHTA and FQGTGA. The V end was cut by 1 base, the J end by 0 bases, with 19 bases between. CDR3 in amino acids: CASSLRGDGQGISYEQYF. CDR3 nucleotides: TGTGCCAGCAGCTTAAGGGGAGATGGGCAGGGGATCTCCTACGAGCAGTACTTC.

This clone was detected once. The chain couples TRBV5-1 to TRBJ2-5; the D gene is possibly TRBD1 (5 bases). The CDR3 covers 14 residues. Germline lookup yields CDR1 SGHRS and CDR2 YFSETQ. Trimming removed 1 base at V and 5 bases at J, with 12 bases between. This CDR3 reads CASSLRGLGETQYF. CDR3 sequence (DNA): TGCGCCAGCAGCTTGAGGGGCTTGGGGGAGACCCAGTACTTC. Based on the CDR3 plus reference TRBV5-1 and TRBJ2-5, the full variable domain is KAGVTQTPRYLIKTRGQQVTLSCSPISGHRSVSWYQQTPGQGLQFLFEYFSETQRNKGNFPGRFSGRQFSNSRSEMNVSTLELGDSALYLCASSLRGLGETQYFGPGTRLLVL.

The chain links TRBV14 to TRBJ2-5; TRBD2 matches 9 bases. The CDR3 has 20 amino acids. V shed 2 bases and J 5 bases; nucleotides not matched to a gene: 21. Germline loops: CDR1 SGHDN, CDR2 FVKESK. CDR3 coding DNA: TGTGCCAGCAGCCAATTGATATTTTCGGGGACTAGCTTAAGAAGGGAGACCCAGTACTTC. Translated, it gives CASSQLIFSGTSLRRETQYF. The full variable domain, its missing parts supplied by reference TRBV14 and TRBJ2-5, is EAGVTQFPSHSVIEKGQTVTLRCDPISGHDNLYWYRRVMGKEIKFLLHFVKESKQDESGMPNNRFLAERTGGTYSTLKVQPAELEDSGVYFCASSQLIFSGTSLRRETQYFGPGTRLLVL.

The V call is TRBV21-1, the J call TRBJ1-3; the table's D gene call, TRBD1, was not cross checked with the DNA. TRBV21-1 is described as a pseudogene. The CDR3 is 22 residues long. The CDR3: CASSRAREYQDRYGFSGNTIYF. As DNA, the CDR3 is TGTGCCAGCAGCAGGGCCAGAGAGTACCAAGACAGGTACGGATTCTCTGGAAACACCATATATTTT.

This rearrangement joins TRBV5-4 to TRBJ2-7, with TRBD2 matching 10 bases. The V and J ends lost 5 bases and 2 bases, in that order; junction bases with no gene match: 1. Germline V lookup: CDR1 SGHNT, CDR2 YYREEE (reference sequence). This CDR3 contains 13 residues. The DNA for the CDR3 is TGTGCCAGCAGGCTAGCGGGAGCCTACGAGCAGTACTTC. Translation: CASRLAGAYEQYF.

V usage is TRBV13 and J usage is TRBJ1-6, with 7 nucleotides matching TRBD1. From germline, CDR1 is PRHDT and CDR2 FYEKMQ (reference sequence). The CDR3 sequence is 14 residues long. J was trimmed by 6 bases and V by 4 bases; bases with no gene match: 3. In DNA, the CDR3 is TGTGCCAGCAGCTGGGGACAGACTAATTCACCCCTCCACTTT. Its translation is CASSWGQTNSPLHF.

This clone has only a few counts. The chain is built from TRBV29-1 and TRBJ2-7, with D uncertain. Trimming removed 4 bases from V and 4 bases from J, with 11 bases in between. The CDR3 has 12 amino acids. Germline lookup yields CDR1 SQVTM and CDR2 ANQGSEA. CDR3 sequence: CSVVGSFYEQYF. CDR3 DNA sequence: TGCAGCGTTGTTGGCTCGTTTTACGAGCAGTACTTC.

This chain connects TRBV18 to TRBJ2-7; no clear D gene. The CDR3 runs 15 residues. V was clipped by 3 bases and J by 0 bases, with 12 bases between them. Germline CDR1 and CDR2: KGHSH and LQKENI. CDR3 amino acids: CASSPRGMSSYEQYF. In DNA form, the CDR3 reads TGTGCCAGCTCACCTCGCGGAATGAGCTCCTACGAGCAGTACTTC.

The rearrangement uses TRBV6-6 and TRBJ1-3, with D uncertain. The germline CDR1 and CDR2 sequences are MNHNY and SVGAGI (reference sequence). CDR3 length equals 14 residues. The V end was cut by 0 bases, the J end by 8 bases, with 11 bases between. Here the CDR3 DNA reads TGTGCCAGCAGTTACTCCGCCGCCGGGGACACCATATATTTT. Translating gives CASSYSAAGDTIYF.

This sequence joins TRBV29-1 and TRBJ1-5, with 7 bases lining up with TRBD1. Trimming cost V 7 bases and J 3 bases; bases outside gene matches: 6. This CDR3 is built from 13 residues. Germline CDR1 and CDR2: SQVTM and ANQGSEA. The CDR3 spells CSAGTAPNQPQHF. The CDR3 coding sequence is TGCAGCGCTGGGACAGCACCCAATCAGCCCCAGCATTTT.

This sequence joins TRBV28 and TRBJ1-1; no definite D call. The CDR3 contains 14 residues. Germline lookup yields CDR1 MDHEN and CDR2 SYDVKM. The V and J ends lost 7 bases and 1 base respectively, with 13 bases between them. The CDR3 coding sequence is TGTGCCAGCACCCTGAGGCACCCGAACACTGAAGCTTTCTTT. Translation: CASTLRHPNTEAFF.

This rearrangement joins TRBV19 to TRBJ2-3; weak D call: TRBD1 (5 bases). The CDR3 extends over 16 amino acids. V was trimmed by 3 bases and J by 0 bases, leaving 13 bases between them. The germline gives CDR1 LNHDA, CDR2 SQIVND (reference sequence). The CDR3 DNA reads TGTGCCAGTAGTATCAGGGCCGGCAAAAGCACAGATACGCAGTATTTT. Translated, it gives CASSIRAGKSTDTQYF.

The chain recombines TRBV6-1 with TRBJ1-5; D is unresolved. Trimming shortened V by 2 bases and J by 4 bases, and 12 bases separated the two germline ends. Germline CDR1 is MNHNS and CDR2 is SASEGT. The length of the CDR3 is 15 residues. CDR3 region: CASSERYRINQPQHF. The CDR3 bases are TGTGCCAGCAGTGAAAGGTACAGAATAAATCAGCCCCAGCATTTT.

As DNA, the CDR3 is TGTGCCAGCAGTAAAGGACAGAGGGTAAACACTGAAGCTTTCTTT. Protein: CASSKGQRVNTEAFF. This chain uses TRBV28 with TRBJ1-1, with a weak D call TRBD1 (6 bases). Trimming cost V 5 bases and J 2 bases, with 15 bases left between them. This CDR3 spans 15 amino acids. The germline gives CDR1 MDHEN, CDR2 SYDVKM.

The rearrangement links TRBV6-5 to TRBJ2-1; 9 positions match TRBD2. V shed 5 bases and J 9 bases; nucleotides not matched to a gene: 8. The CDR3 runs 14 residues. The germline CDR1 and CDR2 sequences are MNHEY and SVGAGI. This CDR3 is CASSLSGSRVEQFF. Here the CDR3 DNA reads TGTGCCAGCAGTCTTAGCGGGAGTAGGGTTGAGCAGTTCTTC.